This T cell receptor beta chain stems from a study of T cell responses to AZD1222 COVID-19 vaccine. General observations from the study: Only a handful of AZD1222 recipients tested seropositive at baseline.

TCRdb keeps only in-frame clones here, not all; method: immunoSEQ multiplex PCR. The sample records 110,000 or so clones, about nine tenths being singletons. Comment on this clone: Its cognate antigen is unknown.

This sequence was found in an adult in good health. Sequences were derived from peripheral blood, sampled on day 0 of AZD1222 vaccination.

CDR3 in amino acids: CASSPRTSGRVGTDTQYF. The CDR3 DNA follows: TGTGCCAGCAGCCCGAGGACTAGCGGGAGAGTCGGCACAGATACGCAGTATTTT. The V call is TRBV5-4, the J call TRBJ2-3; 13 nucleotides agree with TRBD2. V was clipped by 4 bases and J by 1 base; unmatched bases: 9. This CDR3 has 18 amino acids. Germline V gene lookup returns CDR1 SGHNT and CDR2 YYREEE (reference sequence). Variable domain in full (rest from reference TRBV5-4 and TRBJ2-3): ETGVTQSPTHLIKTRGQQVTLRCSSQSGHNTVSWYQQALGQGPQFIFQYYREEENGRGNFPPRFSGLQFPNYSSELNVNALELDDSALYLCASSPRTSGRVGTDTQYFGPGTRLTVL.